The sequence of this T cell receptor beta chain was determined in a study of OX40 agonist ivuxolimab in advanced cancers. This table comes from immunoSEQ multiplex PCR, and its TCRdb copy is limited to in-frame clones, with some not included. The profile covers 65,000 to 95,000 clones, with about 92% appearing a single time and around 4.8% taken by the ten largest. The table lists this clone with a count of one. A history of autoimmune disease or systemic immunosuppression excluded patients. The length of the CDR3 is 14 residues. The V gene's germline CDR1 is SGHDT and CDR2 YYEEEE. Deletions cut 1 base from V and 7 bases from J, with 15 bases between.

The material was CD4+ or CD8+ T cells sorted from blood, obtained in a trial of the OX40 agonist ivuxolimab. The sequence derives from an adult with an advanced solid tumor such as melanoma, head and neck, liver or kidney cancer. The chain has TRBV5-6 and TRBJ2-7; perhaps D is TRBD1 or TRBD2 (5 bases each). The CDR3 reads CASSLRRPWGEQYF. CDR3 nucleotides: TGTGCCAGCAGCTTGAGAAGACCATGGGGGGAGCAGTACTTC. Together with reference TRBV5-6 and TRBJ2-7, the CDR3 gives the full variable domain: DAGVTQSPTHLIKTRGQQVTLRCSPKSGHDTVSWYQQALGQGPQFIFQYYEEEERQRGNFPDRFSGHQFPNYSSELNVNALLLGDSALYLCASSLRRPWGEQYFGPGTRLTVT.